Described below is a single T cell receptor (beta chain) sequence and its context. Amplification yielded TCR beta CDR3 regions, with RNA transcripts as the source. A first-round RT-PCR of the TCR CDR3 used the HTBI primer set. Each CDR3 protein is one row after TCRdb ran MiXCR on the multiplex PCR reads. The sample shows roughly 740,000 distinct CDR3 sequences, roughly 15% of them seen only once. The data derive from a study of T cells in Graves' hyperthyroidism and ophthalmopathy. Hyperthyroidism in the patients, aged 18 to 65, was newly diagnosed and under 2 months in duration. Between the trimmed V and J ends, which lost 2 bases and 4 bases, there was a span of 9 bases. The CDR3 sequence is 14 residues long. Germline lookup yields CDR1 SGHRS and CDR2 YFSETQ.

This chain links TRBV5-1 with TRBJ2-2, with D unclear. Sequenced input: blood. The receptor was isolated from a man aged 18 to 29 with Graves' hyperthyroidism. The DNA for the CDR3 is TGCGCCAGCAGCTTCTCGGCCACCACCGGGGAGCTGTTTTTT. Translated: CASSFSATTGELFF.